One sample yielded the 8 T cell receptor beta chains listed below, sequenced in a study of beta chain features in type 1 diabetes. Findings and caveats of the study: The study found moderately but significantly shorter TCRB CDR3s in all four CD4+ subsets of Type 1 diabetes patients.

These TCRs are of unknown antigen specificity. All of the isolated RNA was reverse transcribed, so expressed TCRB transcripts were sequenced. Sequencing used immunoSEQ multiplex PCR; TCRdb keeps in-frame clones, though not all of them. This repertoire shows 300,000 or so clones, approximately 9.7% found once; its top ten account for over 0.95%. What was sequenced was central memory CD4+ T cells from blood. The receptors originated from a man between 25 and 39 years old with type 1 diabetes.

The chain employs TRBV20-1 and TRBJ1-4; maybe TRBD1 (5 bases). The CDR3 extends over 11 amino acids. Germline V lookup: CDR1 DFQATT, CDR2 SNEGSKA (reference sequence). CDR3 in amino acids: CRAGTSEKLFF. The CDR3 coding sequence is TGCAGGGCTGGGACTTCCGAAAAACTGTTTTTT.

This rearrangement joins TRBV30 to TRBJ1-2; unclear D gene. Trimming cost V 2 bases and J 5 bases, with 18 bases left between them. This CDR3 is 15 amino acids long. CDR1 and CDR2 from the germline V gene are GTSNPN and SVGIG (reference sequence). DNA of the CDR3: TGTGCCTGGAGTCGGCAGTCCACACCAGATTATGGCTACACCTTC. Encoded protein: CAWSRQSTPDYGYTF.

V is TRBV18 and J is TRBJ1-2; tentatively, D is TRBD1 (5 bases). CDR3 length: 14 amino acids. Trimming pared 0 bases from V and 5 bases from J, leaving 10 bases between. The germline CDR1 and CDR2 sequences are KGHSH and LQKENI. CDR3 nucleotides: TGTGCCAGCTCACCACCGGGGGATCGATATGGCTACACCTTC. Translated, it gives CASSPPGDRYGYTF.

This chain joins TRBV18 and TRBJ1-3, with no clear D. With 6 bases removed from V and 3 bases from J, the gap between germline ends came to 18 bases. CDR1 and CDR2 from the germline V gene are KGHSH and LQKENI. The CDR3 consists of 16 residues. The CDR3 spells CASSPIDLKVGNTIYF. The CDR3 coding sequence is TGTGCCAGCTCTCCGATTGACTTAAAGGTTGGAAACACCATATATTTT.

This clone occurred a few times. The chain links TRBV7-9 to TRBJ2-3, with a weak D call TRBD2 (6 bases). Trimming took off 3 bases at V and 1 base at J, with 11 bases between the two ends. This CDR3 has 15 amino acids. Germline V CDR1 and CDR2: SEHNR, FQNEAQ (reference sequence). CDR3 region: CASSFPTRGTDTQYF. The CDR3 DNA sequence: TGTGCCAGCAGCTTCCCGACTAGGGGCACAGATACGCAGTATTTT.

This chain connects TRBV5-1 to TRBJ2-3; 7 bases agree with TRBD1. The CDR3 covers 14 residues. The V gene end was trimmed by 2 bases and the J gene end by 3 bases; junction bases not matched to a gene: 3. Germline values: CDR1 SGHRS, CDR2 YFSETQ. DNA for the CDR3: TGCGCCAGCAGCTTAAAGGGGGCGACAGATACGCAGTATTTT. Its protein product is CASSLKGATDTQYF. Together with reference TRBV5-1 and TRBJ2-3, the CDR3 gives the full variable domain: KAGVTQTPRYLIKTRGQQVTLSCSPISGHRSVSWYQQTPGQGLQFLFEYFSETQRNKGNFPGRFSGRQFSNSRSEMNVSTLELGDSALYLCASSLKGATDTQYFGPGTRLTVL.

The chain uses TRBV5-6 and TRBJ2-5; the D is unclear. In germline, CDR1 is SGHDT, CDR2 YYEEEE. This CDR3 contains 15 residues. V lost 0 bases and J 4 bases, leaving 13 bases between the germline ends. The CDR3 loop is CASSLDPSNPETQYF. Written as DNA, the CDR3 is TGTGCCAGCAGCTTGGATCCCAGTAATCCAGAGACCCAGTACTTC.

There are many counts of this clone. J is TRBJ1-1 and V is TRBV5-6; D is unresolved. CDR3 length: 12 residues. Trimming removed 5 bases at V and 7 bases at J, with 12 bases between. Germline CDR1 SGHDT, CDR2 YYEEEE. The CDR3 DNA is TGTGCCAGCAGGAGATATAACGGTGAAGCTTTCTTT. Translation gives CASRRYNGEAFF.